One sample yielded the 19 T cell receptor beta chains listed below, sequenced in a study of metastatic and nonmetastatic thyroid tumors. Every patient underwent thyroid surgery untreated. Using MiXCR, TCRdb re-called clones from the PCR reads. The table records tens of thousands of clones, roughly 23% of them present only once. Sample: blood. These receptors were taken from a female donor with papillary thyroid cancer or a benign thyroid nodule (not recorded which). Some clones in this sample may be carry-over from other donors' samples.

By share, this clone ranks as medium-sized. The CDR3 region has the DNA TGCGCCAGCAGCCAAGGGGTCTGGGGGGGGGATGGCTACACCTTC. It yields the protein CASSQGVWGGDGYTF. This chain connects TRBV4-3 to TRBJ1-2, with a tentative D call TRBD1 (5 bases). The germline V and J ends were trimmed by 1 base and 6 bases, with 15 bases remaining between them. CDR1 LGHNA and CDR2 YSLEER come from the germline V gene. The CDR3 totals 15 residues.

There are many counts of this clone. J is TRBJ1-1 and V is TRBV11-2; no definite D call. The germline CDR1 and CDR2 sequences are SGHAT and FQNNGV. This CDR3 has 15 residues. The ends were cut back, 0 bases at V and 8 bases at J, with 16 bases in the middle. In DNA form, the CDR3 reads TGTGCCAGCAGCTTAGAGGGGAGCGTGAGGTCGGAAGCTTTCTTT. This gives the protein CASSLEGSVRSEAFF.

This clone was observed once. The V gene is TRBV11-2, the J gene TRBJ2-7; TRBD2 matches at 10 bases. The J segment lost 11 bases and the V segment lost 6 bases, leaving 4 bases of the junction unmatched. CDR3 length equals 11 residues. The germline CDR1 and CDR2 sequences are SGHAT and FQNNGV. CDR3 sequence reads: CASRRGTSEYF. Here the CDR3 DNA reads TGTGCCAGCAGGAGAGGGACTAGCGAGTACTTC.

This clone was recorded at least ten times. CDR3: CASSMGGRETQYF. The CDR3 DNA sequence: TGTGCCAGTAGTATGGGCGGGAGGGAGACCCAGTACTTC. V usage is TRBV19 and J usage is TRBJ2-5; TRBD2 agrees at 8 bases. In germline, CDR1 is LNHDA, CDR2 SQIVND (reference sequence). This CDR3 is 13 amino acids long. J gave up 5 bases and V 3 bases, and 2 bases lay outside the gene matches.

The rearrangement joins TRBV20-1 to TRBJ1-6; D gene unclear. V was clipped by 0 bases and J by 6 bases, with 9 bases between them. Germline V lookup: CDR1 DFQATT, CDR2 SNEGSKA (reference sequence). This CDR3 spans 14 amino acids. The CDR3 loop is CSAREETRNSPLHF. The DNA of the CDR3 is TGCAGTGCTAGAGAAGAGACACGTAATTCACCCCTCCACTTT.

A note on this clone: One junction end does not reproduce the germline sequence, and a read error may be involved. Other DNA sequences from this sample encode an identical CDR3 as well. The rearrangement joins TRBV6-5 to TRBJ1-2; D is ambiguous. CDR1 MNHEY and CDR2 SVGAGI come from the germline V gene. CDR3 length equals 11 residues. CDR3 DNA: TGTGCCAGCAGTTCGTCCTATGGGTACACATTC. Protein product: CASSSSYGYTF.

The J gene is TRBJ1-4, the V gene TRBV2, with a possible D match to TRBD1 (5 bases). The ends were cut back, 2 bases at V and 8 bases at J, with 9 bases in the middle. In germline, CDR1 is SNHLY, CDR2 FYNNEI. The CDR3 sequence is 13 residues long. The CDR3 nucleotides are TGTGCCAGCAGTGAAACAGGCGGGGAAAAACTGTTTTTT. Its translation: CASSETGGEKLFF. The full variable domain, with the rest looked up from reference TRBV2 and TRBJ1-4, is EPEVTQTPSHQVTQMGQEVILRCVPISNHLYFYWYRQILGQKVEFLVSFYNNEISEKSEIFDDQFSVERPDGSNFTLKIRSTKLEDSAMYFCASSETGGEKLFFGSGTQLSVL.

Judged by abundance, this clone is medium-sized. The V gene is TRBV6-1, the J gene TRBJ2-7; D assignment may be TRBD1 or TRBD2 (5 bases each). The germline V gene encodes CDR1 MNHNS and CDR2 SASEGT. Trimming pared 6 bases from V and 3 bases from J, leaving 12 bases between. The CDR3 is made up of 13 amino acids. The CDR3 loop reads CASRPEGRYEQYF. The CDR3 region has the DNA TGTGCCAGCAGGCCCGAGGGACGCTACGAGCAGTACTTC.

This clone was found many times. The chain combines TRBV4-3 with TRBJ2-1; 12 positions match TRBD2. Germline loops: CDR1 LGHNA, CDR2 YSLEER. V trimming: 5 bases; J trimming: 8 bases; junction bases outside the gene matches: 10. CDR3 length: 16 amino acids. CDR3 sequence (DNA): TGCGCCAGCAGCAAACCTAGCGGGAGGGCAAGGGATGAGCAGTTCTTC. This sequence encodes CASSKPSGRARDEQFF.

The chain links TRBV10-2 to TRBJ2-7; TRBD1 agrees at 8 bases. CDR1 WSHSY and CDR2 SAAADI come from the germline V gene. There are 15 residues in the CDR3. V lost 1 base and J lost 5; bases outside the gene matches: 7. The chain's CDR3 is CASSEWVQGADEQYF. CDR3 in DNA: TGCGCCAGCAGTGAGTGGGTCCAGGGGGCGGACGAGCAGTACTTC.

Notes on this clone: Mismatch with germline at one junction end may stem from a read error. The chain uses TRBV11-2 and TRBJ2-1, with a tentative D call TRBD2 (5 bases). The CDR3 length is 15 residues. The germline gives CDR1 SGHAT, CDR2 FQNNGV. The CDR3 loop reads CASSRYRLSYNEQLF. CDR3 coding DNA: TGTGCCAGCAGCCGCTACAGACTATCCTACAATGAGCAGCTCTTC. Full variable domain (outside the CDR3, taken from reference TRBV11-2 and TRBJ2-1): EAGVAQSPRYKIIEKRQSVAFWCNPISGHATLYWYQQILGQGPKLLIQFQNNGVVDDSQLPKDRFSAERLKGVDSTLKIQPAKLEDSAVYLCASSRYRLSYNEQLFGPGTRLTVL.

This clone came up many times. This chain joins TRBV20-1 and TRBJ2-3; the D is unclear. Germline CDR1 DFQATT, CDR2 SNEGSKA (reference sequence). The V end was cut by 1 base, the J end by 2 bases, with 13 bases between. The CDR3 is made up of 15 amino acids. The CDR3 region has the DNA TGCAGTGCTAGAGTTCCTTCAACCCTCACAGATACGCAGTATTTT. Translating gives CSARVPSTLTDTQYF.

This clone appeared many times. The genes are TRBV6-4 and TRBJ2-1; possibly TRBD2 for D (5 bases). Trimming took 5 bases from V and 8 from J, leaving 13 bases between them. CDR1 is MRHNA, CDR2 SNTAGT, per germline. The CDR3 covers 13 residues. CDR3 sequence: CASSPSWLHEQFF. The CDR3 bases are TGTGCCAGCAGTCCTAGCTGGCTCCATGAGCAGTTCTTC.

This sequence joins TRBV11-2 and TRBJ2-1; possibly TRBD2 for D (5 bases). The CDR3 has 17 residues. The germline gives CDR1 SGHAT, CDR2 FQNNGV. The V and J ends lost 0 bases and 4 bases respectively, with 16 bases between them. The CDR3 DNA follows: TGTGCCAGCAGCTTAGAAGGTCTAGCACGATGGTACAATGAGCAGTTCTTC. It specifies CASSLEGLARWYNEQFF.

At least ten counts were recorded for this clone. This rearrangement joins TRBV5-4 to TRBJ2-2; D might be TRBD1 or TRBD2, each matching 5 bases. Germline CDR1 and CDR2: SGHNT and YYREEE (reference sequence). Trimming cost V 9 bases and J 2 bases, with 14 bases left between them. The CDR3 has 14 amino acids. The CDR3 is CATSKGSNTGELFF. In nucleotides, the CDR3 is TGTGCCACTAGCAAGGGGTCCAACACCGGGGAGCTGTTTTTT.

This clone was counted many times. The gene calls are TRBV20-1 and TRBJ2-1, with 7 nucleotides matching TRBD2. The CDR3 is made up of 15 amino acids. CDR1 DFQATT and CDR2 SNEGSKA come from the germline V gene (reference sequence). Trimming at V came to 2 bases and at J to 3 bases, leaving 7 bases not matched to a gene. CDR3 nucleotides: TGCAGTGCTAGACTGGCGGGAGATCACTACAATGAGCAGTTCTTC. Translated, it gives CSARLAGDHYNEQFF.

By sample fraction, this clone is medium-sized. This rearrangement joins TRBV20-1 to TRBJ2-7; 7 nucleotides align to TRBD1. The CDR3 totals 13 residues. Germline V CDR1 and CDR2: DFQATT, SNEGSKA (reference sequence). With V trimmed by 7 bases and J by 6 bases, 12 bases remained unmatched. The CDR3 nucleotides read TGCAGTGTTGCCAAGGGAAACAGGGGCGAGCAGTACTTC. Protein sequence: CSVAKGNRGEQYF.

Many counts were recorded for this clone. This chain connects TRBV7-9 to TRBJ1-1; TRBD1 is a possible D gene (6 bases). This CDR3 region has 14 residues. CDR1 is SEHNR, CDR2 FQNEAQ, per germline (reference sequence). V was cut by 1 base and J by 8 bases, with 14 bases left in between. As DNA, the CDR3 is TGTGCCAGCAGCTTAGAACGAGGGGGGAGGGAAGCTTTCTTT. Protein sequence: CASSLERGGREAFF.

This clone was counted many times. The V call is TRBV30, the J call TRBJ1-2, with a tentative D call TRBD1 (5 bases). The CDR3 loop spans 10 amino acids. Germline assignment: CDR1 GTSNPN and CDR2 SVGIG (reference sequence). Trimming removed 5 bases at V and 7 bases at J, with 8 bases between. The DNA for the CDR3 is TGTGCCTGGGGGGGAATTGGCTACACCTTC. Translating gives CAWGGIGYTF.